This T cell receptor beta chain was sequenced in a study of control samples from healthy donors and cancer patients. Germline CDR1 and CDR2: GTSNPN and SVGIG (reference sequence). This CDR3 region has 20 residues. V was pared by 3 bases and J by 2 bases, with 31 bases between. Sequencing used immunoSEQ multiplex PCR; TCRdb keeps in-frame clones, though not all of them. Of 85,000 to 100,000 clones detected, 80% to 95% appear once; the ten largest clones hold approximately 8%. This receptor was obtained from a man between 18 and 35 years old in good health. This chain links TRBV30 with TRBJ1-1, with a possible D match to TRBD1 (6 bases). The sample was blood. The CDR3 spells CAWRGGQGTSLISFNTEAFF. CDR3 bases: TGTGCCTGGAGGGGGGGGCAGGGGACTTCTCTTATTAGTTTTAACACTGAAGCTTTCTTT.